This passage covers 16 T cell receptor beta chains from one sample sequenced in a study of graft-versus-host responses after intestinal transplantation. Sequencing was performed with immunoSEQ multiplex PCR; in TCRdb, only in-frame clones are kept and a portion is missing. Of over 80,000 clones detected, roughly 89% appear once; the ten largest clones hold under 0.2%. Antigens of these TCRs are unknown. Sample: unstimulated CD4+ T cells sorted from spleen or lymph node cells, taken before transplant. All receptors come from a human donor who was the organ donor for an intestinal transplant.

The chain couples TRBV18 to TRBJ2-7, with D perhaps matching TRBD1 (5 bases). V was pared by 3 bases and J by 3 bases, with 12 bases between. There are 14 residues in the CDR3. CDR1 KGHSH and CDR2 LQKENI come from the germline V gene. The DNA for the CDR3 is TGTGCCAGCTCACCTCGTGACAGCGTCTACGAGCAGTACTTC. Translating gives CASSPRDSVYEQYF.

V gene TRBV18 combines with J gene TRBJ1-1; the D gene is possibly TRBD1 (5 bases). This CDR3 is 14 amino acids long. Germline lookup yields CDR1 KGHSH and CDR2 LQKENI. V was shortened by 2 bases and J by 2 bases, with 9 bases between the two germline ends. The CDR3, as DNA: TGTGCCAGCTCACCAACGGGGGGTAACACTGAAGCTTTCTTT. This gives the protein CASSPTGGNTEAFF.

The J gene is TRBJ2-1, the V gene TRBV7-9; 7 positions match TRBD1. The V segment lost 3 bases and the J segment 8 bases; nucleotides outside the gene matches: 4. CDR1 and CDR2 (germline): SEHNR, FQNEAQ (reference sequence). The CDR3 covers 13 residues. The chain's CDR3 is CASSFPQGDEQFF. The CDR3 DNA sequence: TGTGCCAGCAGCTTTCCCCAGGGGGATGAGCAGTTCTTC.

This chain joins TRBV5-4 and TRBJ2-7, with D possibly matching TRBD1 (6 bases). V lost 0 bases to trimming and J lost 3 bases, with 13 bases between them. CDR1 is SGHNT, CDR2 YYREEE, per germline (reference sequence). The CDR3 runs to 15 residues. CDR3 loop: CASSLETGRFYEQYF. CDR3 in DNA: TGTGCCAGCAGCTTGGAGACAGGAAGATTCTACGAGCAGTACTTC.

The CDR3 DNA follows: TGTGCCAGCAGCCCCACAGAGGGGTACAGGGATCCGAATAATTCACCCCTCCACTTT. Amino acids: CASSPTEGYRDPNNSPLHF. The rearrangement uses TRBV9 and TRBJ1-6; possible D gene TRBD1, 6 bases. Per germline, CDR1 SGDLS and CDR2 YYNGEE. The CDR3 length is 19 residues. Trimming removed 4 bases from V and 5 bases from J, with 25 bases in between.

This clone was detected a few times. The V and J genes are TRBV4-1 and TRBJ2-3; possible D gene TRBD2, 5 bases. The germline V gene has CDR1 MGHRA and CDR2 YSYEKL. Trimming removed 1 base from V and 4 bases from J, with 15 bases in between. The CDR3 covers 16 residues. This CDR3 is CASSQAVSGAADTQYF. As DNA, the CDR3 is TGCGCCAGCAGCCAAGCGGTCAGCGGTGCTGCAGATACGCAGTATTTT.

The chain employs TRBV19 and TRBJ2-5; tentatively, D is TRBD2 (7 bases). There are 14 residues in the CDR3. Germline V CDR1 and CDR2: LNHDA, SQIVND (reference sequence). Trimming cost V 7 bases and J 5 bases, with 17 bases left between them. CDR3 residues: CASNLGGGDETQYF. The CDR3 nucleotides are TGTGCCAGTAACCTCGGAGGGGGGGACGAGACCCAGTACTTC.

The count of this clone is one. This sequence joins TRBV4-3 and TRBJ2-3; TRBD2 is a possible D gene (7 bases). The CDR3 is 17 residues long. Germline V gene lookup returns CDR1 LGHNA and CDR2 YSLEER. Trimming pared 0 bases from V and 0 bases from J, leaving 13 bases between. CDR3 loop: CASSQDAGASSTDTQYF. The CDR3 nucleotides are TGCGCCAGCAGCCAAGATGCGGGGGCGTCTAGCACAGATACGCAGTATTTT.

The J gene is TRBJ2-3, the V gene TRBV19; a possible D gene is TRBD2 (6 bases). The germline gives CDR1 LNHDA, CDR2 SQIVND (reference sequence). Trimming took 5 bases from V and 3 from J, leaving 18 bases between them. This CDR3 is 16 amino acids long. The CDR3 coding sequence is TGTGCCAGTAGTCCCGGGACTCCTTGGGTAACAGATACGCAGTATTTT. Residues: CASSPGTPWVTDTQYF.

The gene calls are TRBV5-1 and TRBJ2-7; D gene ambiguous. V was cut by 0 bases and J by 3 bases, with 7 bases left in between. Germline loops: CDR1 SGHRS, CDR2 YFSETQ. This CDR3 comprises 13 residues. The CDR3 loop reads CASSLDEYYEQYF. The CDR3 nucleotides read TGCGCCAGCAGCTTGGATGAGTACTACGAGCAGTACTTC.

J is TRBJ2-1 and V is TRBV27, with D possibly TRBD1 on 7 matching bases. The germline V gene encodes CDR1 MNHEY and CDR2 SMNVEV (reference sequence). Trimming took off 5 bases at V and 7 bases at J, with 21 bases between the two ends. The CDR3 length is 16 residues. The CDR3 DNA reads as TGTGCCAGCAGTCATAAACAGGGGCTTCGGGGGAATGAGCAGTTCTTC. Translating it yields CASSHKQGLRGNEQFF.

The chain recombines TRBV9 with TRBJ2-7; 8 nucleotides line up with TRBD1. The trim removed 0 bases at V and 2 bases at J, leaving 4 bases unmatched. The CDR3 contains 15 residues. Germline CDR1 reads SGDLS; CDR2 reads YYNGEE. Here the CDR3 DNA reads TGTGCCAGCAGCGTAGGAGGGACAGGTGCCTACGAGCAGTACTTC. Amino acids: CASSVGGTGAYEQYF.

This clone has only one observation. The chain uses TRBV7-8 and TRBJ1-5; D is uncertain. The CDR3 has 16 amino acids. The germline V gene encodes CDR1 SGHVS and CDR2 FQNEAQ. The V end was cut by 4 bases, the J end by 4 bases, with 17 bases between. CDR3 protein: CASSYSETFGNQPQHF. For the CDR3, the DNA is TGTGCCAGCAGCTACAGTGAAACGTTTGGAAATCAGCCCCAGCATTTT.

The rearrangement uses TRBV7-8 and TRBJ2-5, with D hard to call. The closer fit of TRBJ2-7 to the DNA end suggests the J call may be wrong. CDR1 and CDR2 (germline): SGHVS, FQNEAQ. CDR3 length: 12 residues. The CDR3 loop is CASSAYLYEQYF. The DNA of the CDR3 is TGTGCCAGCAGCGCATACCTCTACGAGCAGTACTTC.

The chain is built from TRBV9 and TRBJ2-1; the D gene is possibly TRBD1 (5 bases). The V gene's germline CDR1 is SGDLS and CDR2 YYNGEE. The CDR3 extends over 13 amino acids. V shed 1 base and J shed 8 bases, with 10 bases lying between them. CDR3: CASSVQGWDEQFF. CDR3 DNA sequence: TGTGCCAGCAGCGTACAGGGTTGGGATGAGCAGTTCTTC.

The chain uses TRBV5-6 and TRBJ1-4; D remains ambiguous. Germline CDR1 and CDR2: SGHDT and YYEEEE. Trimming cost V 1 base and J 8 bases, with 9 bases left between them. This CDR3 is built from 13 residues. The chain's CDR3 is CASSLSGGEKLFF. CDR3 nucleotide sequence: TGTGCCAGCAGCTTGAGTGGAGGAGAAAAACTGTTTTTT.